The entry below describes one T cell receptor beta chain. Antigen: not known. Profiled with immunoSEQ multiplex PCR; TCRdb holds only in-frame clones, not every one. Among 99,000 or so clones listed, approximately 84% were seen once. V lost 3 bases and J lost 3, with 10 bases in between. The CDR3 loop spans 14 amino acids. CDR1 and CDR2 from the germline V gene are KGHSH and LQKENI. The entry originates in a study of graft-versus-host responses after intestinal transplantation. Study-level background: The recipients all started with anti-thymocyte globulin induction and then took tacrolimus and steroids for about 3 years.

Whole-study results and caveats: Early after transplant, HvG clones declined as circulating GvH clones peaked. Some GvH clones were seen earlier in gut or blood, suggesting intestinal origin. High graft-versus-host to host-versus-graft T cell clonal ratios marked allografts of patients with graft-donor macrochimerism.

Sequencing used unstimulated CD4+ T cells sorted from spleen or lymph node cells, obtained before intestinal transplant. The V and J genes are TRBV18 and TRBJ2-3, with a tentative D call TRBD1 (6 bases). This clonotype originated in a human donor who received an intestinal transplant. The CDR3 reads CASSPRQGTDTQYF. The CDR3 coding sequence is TGTGCCAGCTCACCCCGCCAGGGGACAGATACGCAGTATTTT.